The 2 T cell receptor beta chains below come from one sample, sequenced in a study of T cells in Graves' hyperthyroidism and ophthalmopathy. Amplified TCR beta CDR3 regions came from RNA transcripts. First-round RT-PCR targeting the TCR CDR3 was performed with the HTBI primer set. TCRdb re-called the multiplex PCR reads with MiXCR, one entry per CDR3 protein. This sample has 200,000 to 250,000 distinct CDR3 sequences; about a sixth occur once, and the top ten carry about 48%. Sequences were obtained from blood. These receptors came from a man aged 35-49 years with Graves' hyperthyroidism.

In its sample, this clonotype was seen many times. The J gene is TRBJ1-5, the V gene TRBV7-9; 10 bases agree with TRBD1. This CDR3 has 16 amino acids. The trim removed 4 bases at V and 2 bases at J, leaving 5 bases unmatched. The germline CDR1 and CDR2 sequences are SEHNR and FQNEAQ (reference sequence). Here the CDR3 reads CASSSGQGIGNQPQHF. The CDR3 DNA follows: TGTGCCAGCAGCTCGGGACAGGGGATAGGCAATCAGCCCCAGCATTTT.

This clonotype was seen a handful of times. The chain is built from TRBV7-2 and TRBJ1-2; 11 bases map to TRBD1. Germline values: CDR1 SGHTA, CDR2 FQGNSA. V was pared by 1 base and J by 8 bases, with 9 bases of the junction left unmatched. The CDR3 length is 16 residues. The CDR3 coding sequence is TGTGCCAGCAGCTTAGAACCGGGACAGGGGGAGATAGGCTACACCTTC. Residues: CASSLEPGQGEIGYTF.